The 21 T cell receptor beta chains presented below share a single source sample, sequenced in a study of tumor-infiltrating lymphocytes in primary liver carcinoma. Out of unsorted whole blood came the blood RNA, and germline DNA was extracted as well. The authors made TCR beta cDNA from 400 to 600 ng total RNA with a constant-region primer. Sequencing libraries for TCR beta derived from three nested multiplex PCR rounds that used slightly modified ARM-PCR. The first two PCR rounds, around 11 cycles each, used TRBV1-TRBV30 forward primers and a C-beta reverse primer. Using its own MiXCR run on the multiplex PCR reads, TCRdb lists one record per CDR3 protein. Among approximately 300,000 distinct CDR3 sequences listed, 65% were seen once. What was sequenced was peripheral blood. The receptor set was obtained from a man in his forties with primary liver carcinoma and hepatitis B virus infection.

As concerns this clonotype: A read error may be the cause here, since a much bigger clone is one base away. Lacking the conserved final phenylalanine or tryptophan, this CDR3 likely reflects a read error. The J gene is TRBJ2-1, the V gene TRBV6-5; 12 nucleotides agree with TRBD2. V lost 5 bases to trimming and J lost 4 bases; unmatched junction nucleotides: 3. The CDR3 runs to 15 residues. Looked up from germline, CDR1 is MNHEY and CDR2 is SVGAGI. CDR3 loop: CASSPLAGGYNEQFS. CDR3 sequence (DNA): TGTGCCAGCAGTCCTCTAGCGGGAGGGTACAATGAGCAGTTCTCC.

This clonotype appeared once. The V gene is TRBV5-5, the J gene TRBJ2-1; tentatively, D is TRBD1 (5 bases). The CDR3 covers 17 residues. Looked up from germline, CDR1 is SGHKS and CDR2 is YYEKEE (reference sequence). Trimming stripped 3 bases from V and 0 bases from J, with 16 bases between. In DNA form, the CDR3 reads TGTGCCAGCAGCTGGGGCAGAATGGCAGTCTCCTACAATGAGCAGTTCTTC. As protein: CASSWGRMAVSYNEQFF.

On this clonotype: The germline gene is not matched at one end of the junction; a read error may be the cause. This chain uses TRBV11-2 with TRBJ1-5; TRBD1 is a possible D gene (6 bases). The CDR3 is 15 residues long. The germline V gene has CDR1 SGHAT and CDR2 FQNNGV. The chain's CDR3 is CASSITGSSLQPQHF. CDR3 nucleotide sequence: TGCGCCAGCAGCATCACAGGGAGTTCTCTGCAGCCCCAGCATTTT.

With respect to this clonotype: The CDR3 carries no conserved terminal phenylalanine or tryptophan, so it likely arises from a read error. This chain links TRBV11-1 with TRBJ2-3; D is ambiguous. Deletions cut 3 bases from V and 0 bases from J, with 7 bases between. Germline V gene lookup returns CDR1 SGHAT and CDR2 FQDESV (reference sequence). The CDR3 covers 14 residues. The CDR3 sequence: CASSFGISTDTQYI. CDR3 nucleotide sequence: TGTGCCAGCAGCTTTGGAATTAGCACAGATACGCAGTATATT.

This clonotype has a count of ten or more. The V call is TRBV10-3, the J call TRBJ2-3; the D gene is possibly TRBD2 (6 bases). The CDR3 has 16 residues. Per germline, CDR1 ENHRY and CDR2 SYGVKD. Deletions cut 10 bases from V and 4 bases from J, with 24 bases between. This chain's CDR3 is CATLNPLRERPDTQYF. CDR3 DNA sequence: TGTGCCACCCTAAACCCCCTACGGGAGAGACCAGATACGCAGTATTTT.

Ten or more counts support this clonotype. The rearrangement joins TRBV4-3 to TRBJ1-5; TRBD1 aligns across 10 bases. From germline, CDR1 is LGHNA and CDR2 YSLEER. The CDR3 runs 18 residues. The V segment lost 2 bases and the J segment 3 bases; nucleotides outside the gene matches: 10. The CDR3 is CASSQQHDRGRVNQPQHF. CDR3 bases: TGCGCCAGCAGCCAACAACACGACAGGGGGCGAGTCAATCAGCCCCAGCATTTT.

The chain combines TRBV5-1 with TRBJ2-3, with D perhaps matching TRBD1 or TRBD2 (5 bases each). Trimming shortened V by 1 base and J by 4 bases, and 10 bases separated the two germline ends. The CDR3 has 14 residues. Germline CDR1 is SGHRS and CDR2 is YFSETQ. The CDR3 region has the DNA TGCGCCAGCAGCTTGTTCGGGACCGCAGATACGCAGTATTTT. Residues: CASSLFGTADTQYF.

Of note for this clonotype: One junction end does not reproduce the germline sequence, and a read error may be involved. The chain combines TRBV12-3 or TRBV12-4 with TRBJ2-7; D is perhaps TRBD2 (6 bases). This CDR3 region has 14 residues. CDR3 loop: CASSPSGRGDEQYF. CDR3 DNA: TGTGCCAGCAGTCCCAGCGGGCGGGGCGACGAGCAATACTTC.

The sample holds many counts of this clonotype. V is TRBV29-1 and J is TRBJ2-1; D possibly corresponds to TRBD2 (6 bases). The CDR3 contains 10 residues. Germline V gives CDR1 SQVTM, CDR2 ANQGSEA. The V end was cut by 4 bases, the J end by 8 bases, with 6 bases between. DNA of the CDR3: TGCAGCGTTGGGGGGGATGAGCAGTTCTTC. The encoded protein is CSVGGDEQFF.

Worth noting for this clonotype: The germline gene is not matched at one end of the junction; a read error may be the cause. This rearrangement joins TRBV4-2 to TRBJ1-2, with D hard to call. This CDR3 has 15 residues. CDR1 LGHNA and CDR2 YNFKEQ come from the germline V gene. The CDR3 region is CASNQDRRGNYGYTF. The CDR3 DNA follows: TGTGCCAGCAACCAAGATCGTCGAGGGAACTATGGCTACACCTTC.

This clonotype was recorded a few times. J is TRBJ1-3 and V is TRBV5-1; D ambiguous. Germline values: CDR1 SGHRS, CDR2 YFSETQ. CDR3 length equals 14 residues. V lost 7 bases and J 1 base, leaving 12 bases between the germline ends. CDR3 nucleotides: TGCGCCAGCGCTGAGGCAGCATCTGGAAACACCATATATTTT. It translates to CASAEAASGNTIYF. The full variable domain, rest sourced from reference TRBV5-1 and TRBJ1-3, is KAGVTQTPRYLIKTRGQQVTLSCSPISGHRSVSWYQQTPGQGLQFLFEYFSETQRNKGNFPGRFSGRQFSNSRSEMNVSTLELGDSALYLCASAEAASGNTIYFGEGSWLTVV.

The chain couples TRBV5-6 to TRBJ2-5; D unresolved. Germline CDR1 is SGHDT and CDR2 is YYEEEE. V was pared by 0 bases and J by 5 bases, with 2 bases between. The CDR3 length is 11 residues. The CDR3 DNA reads TGTGCCAGCAGCTTGGCGGAGACCCAGTACTTC. Its protein product is CASSLAETQYF.

In regard to this clonotype: Mismatch with germline at one junction end may stem from a read error. This chain joins TRBV6-2 or TRBV6-3 and TRBJ2-1; 8 bases line up with TRBD2. Germline V CDR1 and CDR2: MNHEY, SVGEGT. The CDR3 has 14 residues. The CDR3 nucleotides are TGTGCCAGTAGTTTTAGCGGGATGGAGAATGAGCAGTTCTTC. As protein: CASSFSGMENEQFF.

Remarks on this clonotype: This may arise from a read error, as a much more abundant clone is one base away. The rearrangement uses TRBV6-2 or TRBV6-3 and TRBJ1-2; D is possibly TRBD1 (6 bases). V lost 5 bases and J lost 6, with 16 bases in between. Germline CDR1 is MNHEY and CDR2 is SVGEGT. CDR3 length equals 14 residues. CDR3 region: CASSENRDMDGYTF. The CDR3 bases are TGTGCCAGCAGTGAAAACAGGGACATGGATGGCTACACCTTC.

In this sample, this clonotype turned up many times. This rearrangement joins TRBV6-5 to TRBJ2-2, with D perhaps TRBD1 (5 bases). The CDR3 consists of 14 residues. Germline assignment: CDR1 MNHEY and CDR2 SVGAGI. V was cut by 0 bases and J by 5 bases, with 7 bases left in between. The CDR3 nucleotides read TGTGCCAGCAGTTACTCGCCAGGGACCGGGGAGCTGTTTTTT. It is translated as CASSYSPGTGELFF.

This clonotype was detected many times. The chain is built from TRBV6-6 and TRBJ2-3; 9 bases are shared with TRBD1. This CDR3 spans 13 amino acids. CDR1 is MNHNY and CDR2 is SVGAGI in the germline V gene (reference sequence). With V trimmed by 5 bases and J by 6 bases, 3 bases remained unmatched. The CDR3 DNA sequence: TGTGCCAGCAGTCCCGGGACAGGGGATACGCAGTATTTT. Translated, it gives CASSPGTGDTQYF.

On this clonotype itself: The junction departs from germline at one end; a sequencing error may be responsible. CDR3 sequence (DNA): TGTGCCACCGGAAGCCGGGACGGCTCCTACAAGCACTACTTC. It specifies CATGSRDGSYKHYF. This chain connects TRBV5-4 to TRBJ2-7; the D gene could be TRBD1 or TRBD2 (5 bases each). The V gene's germline CDR1 is SGHNT and CDR2 YYREEE (reference sequence). This CDR3 contains 14 residues.

The V and J genes are TRBV28 and TRBJ2-6, with D perhaps TRBD1 or TRBD2 (5 bases each). Per germline, CDR1 MDHEN and CDR2 SYDVKM. The V end lost 10 bases, the J end lost 0 bases, and 10 bases lay between the germline ends. This CDR3 has 14 residues. The CDR3 DNA sequence: TGTGCCAACGGGACGGCCTCTGGGGCCAACGTCCTGACTTTC. Amino acids: CANGTASGANVLTF.

This clonotype has more than one count but fewer than ten. This sequence joins TRBV5-1 and TRBJ2-6; D not certain. V shed 5 bases and J shed 0 bases, with 9 bases lying between them. Germline V gives CDR1 SGHRS, CDR2 YFSETQ. The CDR3 is 15 amino acids. The CDR3: CASSEVISGANVLTF. CDR3 coding DNA: TGCGCCAGCAGTGAGGTGATCTCTGGGGCCAACGTCCTGACTTTC.

This clonotype was detected only a few times. The rearrangement links TRBV28 to TRBJ2-1; TRBD1 matches at 10 bases. Trimming removed 5 bases from V and 2 bases from J; junction bases left unmatched: 12. This CDR3 is built from 18 residues. From germline, CDR1 is MDHEN and CDR2 SYDVKM. The DNA for the CDR3 is TGTGCCAGCAGTCCCAAGAACCCGGGACAGGGGCCCTACAATGAGCAGTTCTTC. Residues: CASSPKNPGQGPYNEQFF.

Comment on this clonotype: This sequence may be a read error, since a much larger clone differs from it by one base. This CDR3 is missing its conserved last phenylalanine or tryptophan, likely due to a read error. V usage is TRBV5-4 and J usage is TRBJ1-2, with D tentatively TRBD1 (5 bases). The CDR3 spans 15 residues. Germline CDR1 and CDR2: SGHNT and YYREEE (reference sequence). The V end lost 4 bases, the J end lost 5 bases, and 18 bases lay between the germline ends. CDR3 region: CASSPKEAGGYGYTS. As DNA, the CDR3 is TGTGCCAGCAGCCCCAAAGAGGCGGGGGGATATGGCTACACCTCC.